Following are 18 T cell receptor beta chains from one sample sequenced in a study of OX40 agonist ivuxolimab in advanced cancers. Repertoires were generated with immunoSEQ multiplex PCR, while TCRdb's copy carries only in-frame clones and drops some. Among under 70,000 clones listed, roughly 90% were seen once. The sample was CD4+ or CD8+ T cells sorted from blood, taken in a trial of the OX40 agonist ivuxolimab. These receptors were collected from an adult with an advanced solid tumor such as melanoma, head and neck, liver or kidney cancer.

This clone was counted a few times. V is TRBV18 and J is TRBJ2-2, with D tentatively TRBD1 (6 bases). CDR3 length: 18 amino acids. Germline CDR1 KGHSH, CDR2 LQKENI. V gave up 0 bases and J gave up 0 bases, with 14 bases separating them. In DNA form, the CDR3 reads TGTGCCAGCTCACCACCGGGGGCCTTGGCTGCGAACACCGGGGAGCTGTTTTTT. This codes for CASSPPGALAANTGELFF.

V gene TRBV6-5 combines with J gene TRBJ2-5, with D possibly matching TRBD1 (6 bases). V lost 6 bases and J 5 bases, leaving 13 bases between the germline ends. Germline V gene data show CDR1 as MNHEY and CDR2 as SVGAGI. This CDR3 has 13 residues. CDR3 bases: TGTGCCAGCAGAGGGACAACTCGGGAGACCCAGTACTTC. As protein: CASRGTTRETQYF.

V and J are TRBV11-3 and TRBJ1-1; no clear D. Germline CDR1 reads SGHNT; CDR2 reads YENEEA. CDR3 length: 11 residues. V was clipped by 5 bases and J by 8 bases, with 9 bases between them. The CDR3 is CASSLGGEAFF. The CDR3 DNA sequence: TGTGCCAGCAGCCTCGGAGGGGAAGCTTTCTTT.

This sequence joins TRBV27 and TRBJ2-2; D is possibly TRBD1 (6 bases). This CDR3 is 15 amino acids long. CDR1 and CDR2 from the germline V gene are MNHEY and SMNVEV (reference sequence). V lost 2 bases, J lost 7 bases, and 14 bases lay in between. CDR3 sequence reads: CASSLDTGKIGELFF. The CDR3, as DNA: TGTGCCAGCAGTTTAGATACAGGGAAAATCGGGGAGCTGTTTTTT.

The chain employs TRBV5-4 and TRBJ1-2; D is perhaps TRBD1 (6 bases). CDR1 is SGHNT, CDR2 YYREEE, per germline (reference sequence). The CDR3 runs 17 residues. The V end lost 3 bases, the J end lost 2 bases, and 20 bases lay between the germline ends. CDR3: CASSWGGPELGNYGYTF. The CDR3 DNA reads TGTGCCAGCAGCTGGGGGGGCCCTGAACTGGGGAACTATGGCTACACCTTC.

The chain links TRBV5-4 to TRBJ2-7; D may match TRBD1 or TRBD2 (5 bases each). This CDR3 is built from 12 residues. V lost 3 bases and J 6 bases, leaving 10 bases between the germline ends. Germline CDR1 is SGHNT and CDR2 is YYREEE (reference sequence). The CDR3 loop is CASSWGNGEQYF. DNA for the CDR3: TGTGCCAGCAGCTGGGGGAATGGCGAGCAGTACTTC.

Written as DNA, the CDR3 is TGTGCCAGCAACCCCTCAGGGACAACGAAAGGCGAGCAGTACTTC. Translation gives CASNPSGTTKGEQYF. The V and J genes are TRBV21-1 and TRBJ2-5; the table's D call TRBD1 went unverified against the DNA. The end of the DNA is better explained by TRBJ2-7, so the J call may be wrong. TRBV21-1 is a recognized pseudogene. The CDR3 spans 15 residues.

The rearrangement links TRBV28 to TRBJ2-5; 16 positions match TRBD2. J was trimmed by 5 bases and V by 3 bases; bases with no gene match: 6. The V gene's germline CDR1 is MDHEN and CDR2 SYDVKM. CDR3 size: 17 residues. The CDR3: CASSFGTSGGAGETQYF. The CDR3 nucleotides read TGTGCCAGCAGTTTTGGGACTAGCGGGGGGGCCGGGGAGACCCAGTACTTC.

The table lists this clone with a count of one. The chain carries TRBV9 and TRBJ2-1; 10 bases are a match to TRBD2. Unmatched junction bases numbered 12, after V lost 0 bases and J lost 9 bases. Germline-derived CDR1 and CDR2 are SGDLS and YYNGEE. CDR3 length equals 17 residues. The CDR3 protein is CASSVGVLGTSAPEQFF. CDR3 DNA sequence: TGTGCCAGCAGCGTAGGGGTCTTGGGGACTAGCGCTCCTGAGCAGTTCTTC.

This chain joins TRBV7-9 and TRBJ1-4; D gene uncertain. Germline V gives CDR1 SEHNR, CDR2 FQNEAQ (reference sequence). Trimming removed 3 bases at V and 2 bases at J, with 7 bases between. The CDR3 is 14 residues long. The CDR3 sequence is CASSFAGTNEKLFF. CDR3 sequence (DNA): TGTGCCAGCAGCTTCGCTGGGACTAATGAAAAACTGTTTTTT.

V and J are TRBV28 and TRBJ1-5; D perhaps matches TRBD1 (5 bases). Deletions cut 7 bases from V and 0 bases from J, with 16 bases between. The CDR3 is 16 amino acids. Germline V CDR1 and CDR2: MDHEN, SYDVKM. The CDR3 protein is CASTITTGPSNQPQHF. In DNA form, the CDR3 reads TGTGCCAGCACCATTACTACAGGTCCTAGCAATCAGCCCCAGCATTTT.

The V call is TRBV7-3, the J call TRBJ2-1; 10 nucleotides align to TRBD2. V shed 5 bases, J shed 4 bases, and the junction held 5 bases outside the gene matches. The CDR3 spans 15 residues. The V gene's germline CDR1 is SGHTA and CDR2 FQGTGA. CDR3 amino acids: CASSLASGGYNEQFF. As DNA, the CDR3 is TGTGCCAGCAGCCTCGCTAGCGGGGGTTACAATGAGCAGTTCTTC.

CDR3 in amino acids: CASSPGLIETTEAFF. CDR3 in DNA: TGTGCCAGCAGCCCAGGGTTAATAGAGACCACTGAAGCTTTCTTT. The gene calls are TRBV2 and TRBJ1-1; tentative D call: TRBD1 (5 bases). The CDR3 has 15 residues. V was pared by 6 bases and J by 4 bases, with 18 bases between. CDR1 and CDR2 from the germline V gene are SNHLY and FYNNEI. The variable domain in full, with the rest retrieved from reference TRBV2 and TRBJ1-1, is EPEVTQTPSHQVTQMGQEVILRCVPISNHLYFYWYRQILGQKVEFLVSFYNNEISEKSEIFDDQFSVERPDGSNFTLKIRSTKLEDSAMYFCASSPGLIETTEAFFGQGTRLTVV.

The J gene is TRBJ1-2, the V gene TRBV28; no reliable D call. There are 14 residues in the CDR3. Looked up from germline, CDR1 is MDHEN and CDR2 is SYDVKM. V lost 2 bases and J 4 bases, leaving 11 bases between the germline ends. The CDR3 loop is CASSLQASTYGYTF. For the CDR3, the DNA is TGTGCCAGCAGTTTACAGGCCTCCACCTATGGCTACACCTTC.

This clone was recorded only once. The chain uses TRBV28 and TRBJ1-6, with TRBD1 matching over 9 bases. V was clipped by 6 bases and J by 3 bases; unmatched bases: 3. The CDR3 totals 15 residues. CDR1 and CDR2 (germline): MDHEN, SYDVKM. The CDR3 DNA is TGTGCCAGCAGACCGACAGGGGGCTATAATTCACCCCTCCACTTT. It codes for CASRPTGGYNSPLHF.

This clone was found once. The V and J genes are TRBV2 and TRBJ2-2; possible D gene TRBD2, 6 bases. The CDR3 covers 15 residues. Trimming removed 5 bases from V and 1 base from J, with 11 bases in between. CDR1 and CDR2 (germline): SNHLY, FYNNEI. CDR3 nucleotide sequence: TGTGCCAGCAGTCTGGCGGGGAGGAACACCGGGGAGCTGTTTTTT. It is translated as CASSLAGRNTGELFF.

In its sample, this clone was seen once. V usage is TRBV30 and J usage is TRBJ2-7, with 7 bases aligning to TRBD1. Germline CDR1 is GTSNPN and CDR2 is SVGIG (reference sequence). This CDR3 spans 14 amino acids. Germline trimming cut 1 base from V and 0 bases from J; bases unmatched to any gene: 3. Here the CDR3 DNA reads TGTGCCTGGAGTGGACAGGGCAGCTCCTACGAGCAGTACTTC. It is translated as CAWSGQGSSYEQYF.

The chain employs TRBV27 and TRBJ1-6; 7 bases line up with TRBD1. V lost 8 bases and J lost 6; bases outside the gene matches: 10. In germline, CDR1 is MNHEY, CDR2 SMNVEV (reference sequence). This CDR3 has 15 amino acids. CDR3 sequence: CASRTGFSPNSPLHF. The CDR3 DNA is TGTGCCAGCCGGACAGGTTTTAGTCCTAATTCACCCCTCCACTTT.